A single sample gave rise to the 10 T cell receptor beta chains below, sequenced in a study of blood T cells in healthy people across ages. Primers used in a second PCR of about 7 to 12 cycles were a sample-barcoded 5' primer and a J-beta primer mix. TCRdb reanalysed the 5' RACE reads using MiXCR and keeps one entry per CDR3 protein. Here the sample spans roughly 1.7 million distinct CDR3 sequences, about 35% being singletons. Input material: blood. Source of these receptors: a woman in her twenties or thirties in good health.

The chain employs TRBV10-3 and TRBJ2-5, with 9 bases identical to TRBD2. The CDR3 covers 14 residues. Unmatched junction bases numbered 7, after V lost 6 bases and J lost 5 bases. Per the germline V gene, CDR1 is ENHRY and CDR2 is SYGVKD. CDR3 in amino acids: CAIRAGSGSETQYF. The CDR3 DNA follows: TGTGCCATCAGGGCTGGTAGCGGGAGTGAGACCCAGTACTTC.

The rearrangement uses TRBV9 and TRBJ2-6; D remains unclear. The CDR3 loop spans 15 amino acids. Germline CDR1 SGDLS, CDR2 YYNGEE. Trimming cost V 4 bases and J 4 bases, with 12 bases left between them. The CDR3, as DNA: TGTGCCAGCAGCTCCCGGGCACTCGGGGCCAACGTCCTGACTTTC. Protein product: CASSSRALGANVLTF.

This chain connects TRBV5-1 to TRBJ2-3, with TRBD2 matching over 8 bases. CDR3 length: 15 amino acids. The V gene's germline CDR1 is SGHRS and CDR2 YFSETQ. Trimming removed 6 bases from V and 6 bases from J; junction bases left unmatched: 12. DNA for the CDR3: TGCGCCAGCACCCCCGGCGGGGGGAACGGGGATACGCAGTATTTT. Amino acids: CASTPGGGNGDTQYF.

This chain joins TRBV20-1 and TRBJ2-7; TRBD2 is a possible D gene (5 bases). The end of the DNA aligns better with TRBJ2-5, so the J call may be wrong. Germline V lookup: CDR1 DFQATT, CDR2 SNEGSKA (reference sequence). The CDR3 extends over 12 amino acids. The CDR3 loop reads CSATRAGVTQYF. CDR3 sequence (DNA): TGCAGTGCTACTCGGGCCGGGGTGACCCAGTACTTC.

In the case of this clonotype: A much larger clonotype is one base distant, so this may be a read error. The DNA is omitted, as the CDR3 cannot be located on it reliably, and the CDR3 follows TCRdb's listing. This chain uses TRBV29-1 with TRBJ2-6. Counting both end residues, the CDR3 totals 12 amino acids. Germline V gene lookup returns CDR1 SQVTM and CDR2 ANQGSEA. The CDR3 protein is CSVGTGANVPTF.

Worth noting for this clonotype: A much bigger clone sits one base away, suggesting this may be a read error. The rearrangement joins TRBV6-4 to TRBJ1-2; 8 bases fit TRBD1. The V gene's germline CDR1 is MRHNA and CDR2 SNTAGT. The CDR3 spans 14 residues. V lost 4 bases and J lost 7; bases outside the gene matches: 8. CDR3: CASSVPAGTGGYTF. The CDR3 nucleotides are TGTGCCAGCAGTGTACCAGCCGGGACAGGTGGCTACACCTTC.

This clonotype was seen many times. J is TRBJ2-7 and V is TRBV7-2, with 9 positions matching TRBD2. The CDR3 loop spans 16 amino acids. The germline V gene has CDR1 SGHTA and CDR2 FQGNSA. V lost 5 bases to trimming and J lost 0 bases; unmatched junction nucleotides: 8. The CDR3 DNA follows: TGTGCCAGCAGCCTCCCGGGACTAGCCGGCTCCTACGAGCAGTACTTC. It specifies CASSLPGLAGSYEQYF.

A single count supports this clonotype. The CDR3 DNA is TGTGCCAGCGGGCTAGCGGGGGAGCTAGAGACCCAGTACTTC. Protein sequence: CASGLAGELETQYF. This sequence joins TRBV6-1 and TRBJ2-5; 10 bases are shared with TRBD2. CDR1 MNHNS and CDR2 SASEGT come from the germline V gene. This CDR3 contains 14 residues. Trimming cost V 8 bases and J 4 bases; bases outside gene matches: 7.

As concerns this clonotype: This may arise from a read error, as a much more abundant clone is one base away. The chain joins TRBV19 to TRBJ2-1; D gene ambiguous. Trimming cost V 4 bases and J 0 bases, with 10 bases left between them. This CDR3 region has 15 residues. The V gene's germline CDR1 is LNHDA and CDR2 SQIVND (reference sequence). In DNA form, the CDR3 reads TGTGCCAGTAGTACCGAGACGAGCTCCTACAATGAGCAGTTCTTC. Protein sequence: CASSTETSSYNEQFF.

V gene TRBV7-2 combines with J gene TRBJ2-1, with D perhaps TRBD1 or TRBD2 (5 bases each). With 3 bases removed from V and 4 bases from J, the gap between germline ends came to 13 bases. CDR1 is SGHTA and CDR2 is FQGNSA in the germline V gene. The CDR3 contains 15 residues. The CDR3 reads CASSFGALIYNEQFF. As DNA, the CDR3 is TGTGCCAGCAGCTTCGGGGCACTTATTTACAATGAGCAGTTCTTC. Drawing the rest from reference TRBV7-2 and TRBJ2-1, the complete variable domain is GAGVSQSPSNKVTEKGKDVELRCDPISGHTALYWYRQSLGQGLEFLIYFQGNSAPDKSGLPSDRFSAERTGGSVSTLTIQRTQQEDSAVYLCASSFGALIYNEQFFGPGTRLTVL.